The present T cell receptor (beta chain) was sequenced within a study of blood T cell repertoires in COVID-19. Whole-study context: Some COVID-19 samples were acute and others convalescent; all came from the United States, Italy and Spain. The cDNA or gDNA used as material had been derived from T cells, B-cell-depleted T cells, or PBMCs.

In the authors' methods: The assay estimated nucleated cells by amplifying reference gene primers. Assay: immunoSEQ multiplex PCR; the TCRdb copy retains only in-frame clones and omits some. V and J calls plus clone size are reproduced from that table; the DNA served to infer D and trimming. The sample lists over 40,000 clones; roughly 80% were seen once. The CDR3 totals 14 residues. V shed 9 bases and J shed 6 bases, with 21 bases lying between them. Germline V CDR1 and CDR2: LGHDT, YNNKEL (reference sequence). Sequenced sample: peripheral blood. The V call is TRBV3-1 (or the pseudogene TRBV3-2), the J call TRBJ2-7; a weak D match, TRBD1 (5 bases). This TCR came from an older woman with acute or convalescent COVID-19. CDR3 nucleotides: TGTGCCAGTGCCCAGGGCCGATTTCCCCTCGAGCAGTACTTC. This codes for CASAQGRFPLEQYF.